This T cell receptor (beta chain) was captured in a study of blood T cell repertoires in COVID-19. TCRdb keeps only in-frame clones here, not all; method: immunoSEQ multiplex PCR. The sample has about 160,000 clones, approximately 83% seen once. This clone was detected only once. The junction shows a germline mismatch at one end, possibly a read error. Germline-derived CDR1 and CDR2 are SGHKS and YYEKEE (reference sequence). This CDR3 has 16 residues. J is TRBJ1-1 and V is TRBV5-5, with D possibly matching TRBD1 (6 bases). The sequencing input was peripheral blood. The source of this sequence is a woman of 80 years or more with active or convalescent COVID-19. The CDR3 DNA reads TGTGCTAGCAGCCGTCTTGGACAGACCCAAAAGGGTGAAGCTTTCTTT. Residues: CASSRLGQTQKGEAFF.